This T cell receptor beta chain appears in the sequencing data of a study of response to subunit inactivated influenza vaccine. Study results and caveats: After each seasonal influenza vaccination, few new T cells are recruited, the authors suggested.

V shed 0 bases, J shed 5 bases, and the junction held 4 bases outside the gene matches. This CDR3 has 13 amino acids. Germline V gives CDR1 DFQATT, CDR2 SNEGSKA (reference sequence). TCRdb fed the RT-PCR reads into MiXCR, producing one record per CDR3 protein. Of approximately 700,000 distinct CDR3 sequences in the sample, about 15% were seen once. This clonotype has a handful of counts. Its antigen is currently unknown. V usage is TRBV20-1 and J usage is TRBJ2-7; 7 bases are a match to TRBD1. The origin of this receptor is a man aged 45-65 years who received an inactivated influenza vaccine. The material sequenced was PBMCs from blood, taken approximately 15 days before vaccination. CDR3 sequence reads: CSARETGSHEQYF. Written as DNA, the CDR3 is TGCAGTGCTAGAGAGACAGGGAGCCACGAGCAGTACTTC.